The following is a T cell receptor (beta chain) sequence with its context. This clonotype has ten or more counts. The target of this receptor is not known. Base qualities are not provided; no much larger clone lies one nucleotide away. This specimen belongs to a study of early T cells in non-severe SARS-CoV-2 infection (dated by TCRdb to the early 2020s). With regard to the full study: Bulk RNA from unsorted whole blood was used for TCR sequencing, so alpha and beta chains could not be paired. The full study reports these points: VDJdb matching was skewed toward anti-spike CD8 responses and likely underestimated virus-specific expansions by missing private and CD4 specificities.

Library creation used 5' RACE. TCRdb shows the sequencer as NextSeq 500. In the TCR library protocol, unique molecular identifiers were attached to individual cDNA molecules to correct for PCR bias and sequencing error. Both TCR alpha and beta chains were sequenced, and tight co-correlation was observed between alpha and beta sequence abundances in each sample. Turning to the authors' computational methods: Decombinator V4 was used to perform V gene, J gene and CDR3 annotation of TCR sequences. Expanded TCRs were defined as changing significantly between any two time points under a Poisson model with p below 0.0001. TCR abundances were normalised to the total number of TCRs sequenced in each sample and reported as counts per million. TRAV1-2 paired with TRAJ12, TRAJ20 or TRAJ33 defined MAIT TCRs, while TRAV10 paired with TRAJ18 defined iNKT TCRs. A search of VDJdb, accessed on 1 November 2021, was run for TCRs annotated to CMV, EBV and SARS-CoV-2, with TCRs annotated for multiple antigens excluded. The public reads were reprocessed in TCRdb via fastp at Q25 and MiXCR, keeping in-frame beta chains. When rows share a CDR3 protein, they turn into one entry using the most common DNA and genes. TCRdb's processing, not the study's, gives the V and J calls here. A total of some 48,000 distinct CDR3 sequences appear in this sample, around 6.4% of them only once. The top ten clones comprise around 7% of the sample.

CDR3 length: 15 amino acids, cysteine to phenylalanine. The only DNA kept is the CDR3, 45 bases in frame from the first base. From a lookup of the germline V gene, CDR1 and CDR2 are MDHEN and SYDVKM. Trimming removed 5 bases from V and 3 bases from J, leaving 16 bases between the germline ends. The study was a case-control design nested within a healthcare worker cohort in London, UK, with weekly nasopharyngeal swab PCR tests and blood sampling. Healthcare workers were recruited between 23 and 31 March 2020, during the week of the UK lockdown, and were followed weekly for up to about 15 weeks. The chain employs TRBV28 and TRBJ2-5, with TRBD2 as a weak D call on 7 bases. Source: whole blood, taken at baseline. This TCR was recovered from an adult who was a healthcare worker with PCR-confirmed SARS-CoV-2 infection or an uninfected control (not recorded which). The DNA sequence is TGTGCCAGCAGTCCCGCTCGGGGGGCAAAAGAGACCCAGTACTTC. This is translated as CASSPARGAKETQYF.